What follows are 28 T cell receptor beta chains derived from one specimen sequenced in a study of long-term antiretroviral therapy in people with HIV. They ran version v3.0 of the immunoSEQ assay at survey level. Clones were sequenced by immunoSEQ multiplex PCR, and TCRdb holds only the in-frame ones, with some missing. The data show under 45,000 clones, with approximately 85% seen just once and 4.5% to 6% held by the top ten. The starting material was unsorted PBMCs, obtained 3.1 years after starting antiretroviral therapy. All receptors derive from a woman aged 50 to 65 with HIV.

The chain has TRBV5-1 and TRBJ2-5, with 10 bases identical to TRBD2. The length of the CDR3 is 15 residues. Germline-derived CDR1 and CDR2 are SGHRS and YFSETQ. Trimming removed 2 bases from V and 1 base from J; junction bases left unmatched: 2. In DNA, the CDR3 is TGCGCCAGCAGCTTACTAGCGGGGACCCAAGAGACCCAGTACTTC. It is translated as CASSLLAGTQETQYF.

CDR3 residues: CASYPLVLIWQTNGYTF. CDR3 in DNA: TGTGCCAGCTATCCCCTGGTATTAATTTGGCAGACGAATGGCTACACCTTC. The chain combines TRBV2 with TRBJ1-2; D is ambiguous. V lost 8 bases, J lost 6 bases, and 28 bases lay in between. CDR3 length equals 17 residues. Germline CDR1 SNHLY, CDR2 FYNNEI.

The V gene is TRBV9, the J gene TRBJ1-2; 7 bases map to TRBD1. This CDR3 region has 12 residues. Germline CDR1 and CDR2: SGDLS and YYNGEE. Trimming cost V 9 bases and J 3 bases; bases outside gene matches: 5. This CDR3 is CATSGGHYGYTF. The DNA of the CDR3 is TGTGCCACCTCAGGGGGTCACTATGGCTACACCTTC.

The genes are TRBV23-1 and TRBJ2-1; D gene uncertain. Being an ORF, TRBV23-1 has a function that is uncertain. The V gene lost 3 bases and the J gene lost 14 bases, with 8 bases spanning the gap. CDR3 size: 10 residues. CDR3 DNA: TGCGCCAGCAGTCACACCGGAGAGTTCTTC. Translation gives CASSHTGEFF.

This rearrangement joins TRBV18 to TRBJ2-2; D is unresolved. The V and J ends lost 6 bases and 5 bases respectively, with 4 bases between them. Germline V CDR1 and CDR2: KGHSH, LQKENI. CDR3 length: 11 residues. Here the CDR3 reads CASSPTGELFF. The CDR3 coding sequence is TGTGCCAGCTCGCCAACCGGGGAGCTGTTTTTT.

The chain has TRBV19 and TRBJ1-6; 11 bases map to TRBD1. Unmatched junction bases numbered 6, after V lost 4 bases and J lost 4 bases. This CDR3 is built from 17 residues. Germline V CDR1 and CDR2: LNHDA, SQIVND (reference sequence). The DNA of the CDR3 is TGTGCCAGTAGTACTTCGGGACAGGGGGGGTATAATTCACCCCTCCACTTT. Translation gives CASSTSGQGGYNSPLHF.

V and J are TRBV7-3 and TRBJ1-1; no clear D gene. The CDR3 length is 14 residues. Looked up from germline, CDR1 is SGHTA and CDR2 is FQGTGA. Deletions cut 2 bases from V and 4 bases from J, with 11 bases between. CDR3 sequence reads: CASSLSSLGTEAFF. CDR3 sequence (DNA): TGTGCCAGCAGCTTATCAAGCCTCGGCACTGAAGCTTTCTTT.

The CDR3 is CASSPPVTQGATFF. The CDR3 DNA sequence: TGTGCCAGCTCACCACCGGTGACACAGGGGGCAACTTTCTTT. This sequence joins TRBV18 and TRBJ1-1; 9 bases fit TRBD1. Germline CDR1 is KGHSH and CDR2 is LQKENI. V lost 0 bases and J lost 12; bases outside the gene matches: 8. The CDR3 length is 14 residues.

The chain uses TRBV2 and TRBJ1-5; the D gene is possibly TRBD1 (5 bases). Looked up from germline, CDR1 is SNHLY and CDR2 is FYNNEI. CDR3 length: 16 residues. V gave up 7 bases and J gave up 3 bases, with 19 bases separating them. In nucleotides, the CDR3 is TGTGCCAGCACCCTCCTACAGAGGGGAATCAATCAGCCCCAGCATTTT. It codes for CASTLLQRGINQPQHF.

The V and J genes are TRBV27 and TRBJ2-1; 7 bases are a match to TRBD1. CDR1 and CDR2 from the germline V gene are MNHEY and SMNVEV (reference sequence). The CDR3 contains 16 residues. Losses at the gene ends were 5 bases for V and 1 base for J; bases not matched to a gene: 8. CDR3 sequence: CASSAHRGMSYNEQFF. CDR3 nucleotide sequence: TGTGCCAGCAGTGCCCACAGGGGAATGTCCTACAATGAGCAGTTCTTC.

The chain links TRBV6-1 to TRBJ2-7; D call uncertain. CDR3 length: 14 residues. V shed 5 bases and J shed 3 bases, with 14 bases lying between them. CDR1 is MNHNS, CDR2 SASEGT, per germline. In DNA, the CDR3 is TGTGCCAGCAGTCGACAACTCCCTCTCTACGAGCAGTACTTC. Translating it yields CASSRQLPLYEQYF.

In DNA, the CDR3 is TGTGCCAGCAGTTTGAACAATGAGCAGTTCTTC. It yields the protein CASSLNNEQFF. The chain couples TRBV28 to TRBJ2-1; no reliable D call. Trimming left V 3 bases short and J 5 bases short, with 2 bases between. CDR3 length: 11 residues. Germline lookup yields CDR1 MDHEN and CDR2 SYDVKM.

This chain connects TRBV5-8 to TRBJ1-5; TRBD1 matches at 7 bases. The V gene end was trimmed by 3 bases and the J gene end by 7 bases; junction bases not matched to a gene: 7. The CDR3 sequence is 14 residues long. Germline V gene data show CDR1 as SGHTS and CDR2 as YDEGEE. The CDR3 loop reads CASSSGGQYQPQHF. The CDR3 DNA follows: TGTGCCAGCAGCTCGGGGGGACAGTACCAGCCCCAGCATTTT.

As regards this clone: One junction end does not reproduce the germline sequence, and a read error may be involved. The chain is built from TRBV7-7 and TRBJ2-7; a possible D gene is TRBD1 (6 bases). Germline lookup yields CDR1 SSHAT and CDR2 FNYEAQ (reference sequence). This CDR3 comprises 14 residues. In nucleotides, the CDR3 is TGTGCTAGCAGCCCCACAGGACAGAACTACGAGCAGTACTTC. This encodes CASSPTGQNYEQYF. The full variable domain, rest sourced from reference TRBV7-7 and TRBJ2-7, is GAGVSQSPRYKVTKRGQDVTLRCDPISSHATLYWYQQALGQGPEFLTYFNYEAQPDKSGLPSDRFSAERPEGSISTLTIQRTEQRDSAMYRCASSPTGQNYEQYFGPGTRLTVT.

This chain links TRBV27 with TRBJ1-5; tentatively, D is TRBD1 (5 bases). V dropped 3 bases and J dropped 0 bases, with 9 bases sitting between them. The CDR3 contains 15 residues. Germline V gene data show CDR1 as MNHEY and CDR2 as SMNVEV (reference sequence). This CDR3 is CASSLAGGSNQPQHF. The CDR3 coding sequence is TGTGCCAGCAGTTTGGCGGGGGGTAGCAATCAGCCCCAGCATTTT.

The V and J genes are TRBV4-3 and TRBJ2-7; 7 bases agree with TRBD1. V lost 0 bases to trimming and J lost 3 bases; unmatched junction nucleotides: 5. The CDR3 length is 15 residues. Per germline, CDR1 LGHNA and CDR2 YSLEER. CDR3 in amino acids: CASSQDRAGGYEQYF. Here the CDR3 DNA reads TGCGCCAGCAGCCAAGATCGGGCAGGGGGCTACGAGCAGTACTTC.

Concerning this clone itself: The sample contains more than one DNA sequence encoding this CDR3. CDR3 sequence reads: CASSQGGDQPQHF. In DNA form, the CDR3 reads TGTGCCAGCAGTCAGGGGGGCGATCAGCCCCAGCATTTT. This rearrangement joins TRBV5-4 to TRBJ1-5; 7 bases line up with TRBD1. The ends lost 5 bases at V and 5 bases at J; junction bases unmatched: 4. This CDR3 is 13 amino acids long. Germline values: CDR1 SGHNT, CDR2 YYREEE (reference sequence).

This clone was observed a single time. The chain links TRBV27 to TRBJ2-7; 8 nucleotides line up with TRBD2. CDR1 and CDR2 from the germline V gene are MNHEY and SMNVEV (reference sequence). This CDR3 region has 13 residues. V lost 6 bases and J lost 4; bases outside the gene matches: 5. The chain's CDR3 is CASRLAGFYEQYF. Written as DNA, the CDR3 is TGTGCCAGCAGATTAGCGGGGTTTTACGAGCAGTACTTC.

The gene calls are TRBV6-5 and TRBJ2-7; the D gene could be TRBD1 or TRBD2 (5 bases each). Trimming took off 7 bases at V and 0 bases at J, with 13 bases between the two ends. The CDR3 sequence is 14 residues long. Germline V gene data show CDR1 as MNHEY and CDR2 as SVGAGI. The CDR3 reads CASTSGDGSYEQYF. The CDR3 DNA follows: TGTGCCAGCACCTCTGGGGACGGCTCCTACGAGCAGTACTTC.

J is TRBJ1-3 and V is TRBV29-1; D is unresolved. Germline CDR1 and CDR2: SQVTM and ANQGSEA. This CDR3 is built from 11 residues. Trimming took 5 bases from V and 2 from J, leaving 4 bases between them. CDR3 DNA: TGCAGCGTTAATACTGGAAACACCATATATTTT. It specifies CSVNTGNTIYF.

The chain is built from TRBV9 and TRBJ1-2; D not resolved. In germline, CDR1 is SGDLS, CDR2 YYNGEE. The CDR3 loop spans 16 amino acids. Between the trimmed V and J ends, which lost 0 bases and 0 bases, there was a span of 12 bases. CDR3 protein: CASSVETGRANYGYTF. DNA for the CDR3: TGTGCCAGCAGCGTAGAAACGGGAAGAGCTAACTATGGCTACACCTTC.

The genes are TRBV18 and TRBJ2-1, with D perhaps assigned TRBD1 or TRBD2 (7 bases each). CDR1 and CDR2 from the germline V gene are KGHSH and LQKENI. The germline V and J ends were trimmed by 3 bases and 9 bases, with 15 bases remaining between them. The CDR3 covers 14 residues. CDR3 in amino acids: CASSPQTGEGEQFF. The CDR3, as DNA: TGTGCCAGCTCACCGCAAACAGGGGAGGGTGAGCAGTTCTTC.

This CDR3 is CASSLAERGAYNEQFF. In nucleotides, the CDR3 is TGTGCCAGCAGCTTAGCGGAAAGGGGGGCATACAATGAGCAGTTCTTC. V gene TRBV7-9 combines with J gene TRBJ2-1; perhaps D is TRBD1 or TRBD2 (6 bases each). The CDR3 is 16 residues long. Germline-derived CDR1 and CDR2 are SEHNR and FQNEAQ (reference sequence). V was cut by 0 bases and J by 4 bases, with 13 bases left in between.

This clone was recorded once. The V and J genes are TRBV7-9 and TRBJ1-5, with D possibly TRBD1 on 5 matching bases. V lost 3 bases and J lost 0, with 21 bases in between. The CDR3 spans 19 residues. In germline, CDR1 is SEHNR, CDR2 FQNEAQ (reference sequence). This chain's CDR3 is CASSFFRDGSTYSNQPQHF. CDR3 sequence (DNA): TGTGCCAGCAGCTTTTTCAGGGACGGAAGCACTTATAGCAATCAGCCCCAGCATTTT.

The chain couples TRBV27 to TRBJ1-6; perhaps TRBD1 as D (6 bases). The CDR3 has 15 residues. V lost 3 bases, J lost 6 bases, and 12 bases lay in between. Germline CDR1 is MNHEY and CDR2 is SMNVEV (reference sequence). CDR3 nucleotide sequence: TGTGCCAGCAGTTTGTCTCCGGGGGCTAATTCACCCCTCCACTTT. Its translation is CASSLSPGANSPLHF.

This clone showed up just once. This rearrangement joins TRBV7-9 to TRBJ2-2; possibly TRBD2 for D (6 bases). CDR1 and CDR2 from the germline V gene are SEHNR and FQNEAQ (reference sequence). Trimming left V 4 bases short and J 4 bases short, with 13 bases between. The CDR3 runs to 15 residues. CDR3 coding DNA: TGTGCCAGCAGCTCGGGGGACCGTATCACCGGGGAGCTGTTTTTT. Protein: CASSSGDRITGELFF.

The V gene is TRBV6-5, the J gene TRBJ2-7; tentatively, D is TRBD1 (6 bases). The V gene lost 6 bases and the J gene lost 7 bases, with 16 bases spanning the gap. Germline V gives CDR1 MNHEY, CDR2 SVGAGI. The CDR3 consists of 13 residues. The CDR3 is CASSPPGAKEQYF. The DNA of the CDR3 is TGTGCCAGCAGCCCCCCAGGGGCAAAAGAGCAGTACTTC.

The chain combines TRBV19 with TRBJ1-4; D may be TRBD1 (6 bases). This CDR3 comprises 15 residues. Germline V gene lookup returns CDR1 LNHDA and CDR2 SQIVND (reference sequence). V lost 3 bases, J lost 3 bases, and 11 bases lay in between. The CDR3 DNA is TGTGCCAGTAGTATGACAGGAGCCTCTAATGAAAAACTGTTTTTT. Amino acids: CASSMTGASNEKLFF.